A single sample gave rise to the 10 T cell receptor beta chains below, sequenced in a study of cytomegalovirus exposure and HLA in healthy donors. This PCR relied on a set of 60 Vbeta primers and 13 Jbeta primers. This table comes from immunoSEQ multiplex PCR, and its TCRdb copy is limited to in-frame clones, with some not included. The repertoire consists of around 100,000 clones, with more than 75% occurring once and the leading ten covering approximately 10%. The source material was PBMCs. The receptors shown here come from a woman aged 18-30 years in good health and CMV-seropositive.

The chain is built from TRBV4-2 and TRBJ1-5; TRBD1 matches 7 bases. The CDR3 has 15 residues. Germline V lookup: CDR1 LGHNA, CDR2 YNFKEQ. Trimming removed 4 bases from V and 0 bases from J; junction bases left unmatched: 3. The CDR3 sequence: CASSPRDSSNQPQHF. CDR3 nucleotide sequence: TGTGCCAGCAGCCCCCGGGACAGTAGCAATCAGCCCCAGCATTTT.

DNA of the CDR3: TGTGCCAGCAGCTCGACTAGCGGGGGGGCCTATGAGCAGTTCTTC. Residues: CASSSTSGGAYEQFF. The chain links TRBV7-9 to TRBJ2-1; 14 nucleotides match TRBD2. V lost 4 bases, J lost 8 bases, and 4 bases stayed unmatched. Germline V gene sequence: CDR1 SEHNR, CDR2 FQNEAQ (reference sequence). There are 15 residues in the CDR3.

This sequence joins TRBV5-4 and TRBJ2-5, with 10 bases lining up with TRBD1. Trimming at V came to 7 bases and at J to 1 base, leaving 16 bases not matched to a gene. Germline values: CDR1 SGHNT, CDR2 YYREEE (reference sequence). The CDR3 is 18 residues long. The CDR3 loop reads CASGPYRDRGLIQETQYF. CDR3 coding DNA: TGTGCCAGCGGACCATACCGGGACAGGGGTTTGATCCAAGAGACCCAGTACTTC.

J is TRBJ1-2 and V is TRBV5-1; 8 bases are shared with TRBD1. Trimming removed 3 bases from V and 2 bases from J; junction bases left unmatched: 12. This CDR3 has 17 residues. CDR1 and CDR2 from the germline V gene are SGHRS and YFSETQ. CDR3 sequence reads: CASSSLSTGESNYGYTF. CDR3 coding DNA: TGCGCCAGCAGCTCACTATCGACAGGGGAATCCAACTATGGCTACACCTTC.

The V and J genes are TRBV6-6 and TRBJ2-6; D is unclear. The CDR3 length is 14 residues. Trimming stripped 9 bases from V and 0 bases from J, with 9 bases between. CDR1 is MNHNY and CDR2 is SVGAGI in the germline V gene (reference sequence). The CDR3 protein is CASSSSSGANVLTF. CDR3 in DNA: TGTGCCAGTTCTTCCAGCTCTGGGGCCAACGTCCTGACTTTC.

V and J are TRBV5-6 and TRBJ2-2, with TRBD1 matching over 9 bases. The CDR3 extends over 16 amino acids. Germline V lookup: CDR1 SGHDT, CDR2 YYEEEE. V shed 5 bases and J 3 bases; nucleotides not matched to a gene: 8. CDR3 in DNA: TGTGCCAGCAGTCCCAACCGGGACAGGGACACCGGGGAGCTGTTTTTT. This translates into CASSPNRDRDTGELFF.

The chain employs TRBV19 and TRBJ1-1; D is perhaps TRBD1 (6 bases). The CDR3 loop spans 13 amino acids. Per the germline V gene, CDR1 is LNHDA and CDR2 is SQIVND (reference sequence). Trimming stripped 5 bases from V and 3 bases from J, with 10 bases between. Here the CDR3 DNA reads TGTGCCAGTAGTGTGGACAGCGACACTGAAGCTTTCTTT. Its protein is CASSVDSDTEAFF.

The CDR3: CASSVRGESTEAFF. CDR3 DNA sequence: TGTGCCAGCAGCGTCAGGGGGGAGTCCACTGAAGCTTTCTTT. The rearrangement links TRBV6-5 to TRBJ1-1; 7 bases match TRBD1. Germline-derived CDR1 and CDR2 are MNHEY and SVGAGI. With V trimmed by 6 bases and J by 4 bases, 8 bases remained unmatched. The CDR3 length is 14 residues.

This sequence joins TRBV7-9 and TRBJ2-3; 7 positions agree with TRBD2. J lost 2 bases, V lost 3 bases, and 8 bases had no gene match. Germline loops: CDR1 SEHNR, CDR2 FQNEAQ (reference sequence). The CDR3 loop spans 16 amino acids. CDR3 nucleotide sequence: TGTGCCAGCAGCTTTCCGACTAGCCGGACCACAGATACGCAGTATTTT. Translated, it gives CASSFPTSRTTDTQYF.

The CDR3 loop is CASSLAPANSNQPQHF. Here the CDR3 DNA reads TGTGCCAGCAGCTTAGCGCCCGCGAATAGCAATCAGCCCCAGCATTTT. V and J are TRBV7-9 and TRBJ1-5; no firm D call. With 0 bases removed from V and 0 bases from J, the gap between germline ends came to 9 bases. From germline, CDR1 is SEHNR and CDR2 FQNEAQ (reference sequence). The CDR3 runs 16 residues.